The 28 T cell receptor beta chains in this list originate from one sample, sequenced in a study of T cell repertoires in cytomegalovirus infection. The antigens these receptors bind are not known. TCRdb reanalysed the reads using MiXCR and keeps one entry per CDR3 protein. The table includes 44,000 or so distinct CDR3 sequences, 20% to 25% detected once. The sample was CD8+ T cells from cultured PBMCs, taken from culture after CMV antigen stimulation. All receptors come from a human donor in good health (CMV status not recorded). Some clones in this sample may be carry-over from other donors' samples.

The V and J genes are TRBV6-1 and TRBJ2-5; TRBD1 aligns across 11 bases. Unmatched junction bases numbered 6, after V lost 2 bases and J lost 4 bases. The V gene's germline CDR1 is MNHNS and CDR2 SASEGT. CDR3 length: 16 amino acids. The CDR3 sequence: CASSETGQGAIETQYF. Written as DNA, the CDR3 is TGTGCCAGCAGTGAAACCGGACAGGGGGCCATAGAGACCCAGTACTTC.

This clonotype was seen a handful of times. J is TRBJ1-1 and V is TRBV20-1, with 10 bases aligning to TRBD1. Looked up from germline, CDR1 is DFQATT and CDR2 is SNEGSKA (reference sequence). The length of the CDR3 is 18 residues. With V trimmed by 0 bases and J by 3 bases, 13 bases remained unmatched. The chain's CDR3 is CSARDGGQGTPFYTEAFF. The CDR3 DNA is TGCAGTGCTAGAGATGGGGGACAGGGGACCCCCTTTTACACTGAAGCTTTCTTT.

CDR3 DNA sequence: TGTGCCAGCAGTCCCTCTCGGACCCCAGAGAGTAATCAGCCCCAGCATTTT. Its protein product is CASSPSRTPESNQPQHF. The gene calls are TRBV6-1 and TRBJ1-5; no firm D call. The germline V gene encodes CDR1 MNHNS and CDR2 SASEGT. The CDR3 runs to 17 residues. V was trimmed by 5 bases and J by 4 bases, leaving 21 bases between them.

In the case of this clonotype: With a much larger clone just one base away, this may be a read error. V usage is TRBV12-3 or TRBV12-4 and J usage is TRBJ2-5, with TRBD1 as a possible D gene (5 bases). Trimming pared 5 bases from V and 4 bases from J, leaving 17 bases between. This CDR3 has 15 amino acids. CDR3 DNA sequence: TGTGCCAGCAGTAATGGGGCAAGTTCGGGAGAGACCCAGTACTTC. It specifies CASSNGASSGETQYF.

The J gene is TRBJ2-1, the V gene TRBV6-2 or TRBV6-3; D is undetermined. The CDR3 is 14 amino acids. Trimming cost V 6 bases and J 4 bases, with 13 bases left between them. Germline V gives CDR1 MNHEY, CDR2 SVGEGT. CDR3 loop: CASSKDVTYNEQFF. The CDR3 DNA is TGTGCCAGCAGCAAAGACGTAACTTACAATGAGCAGTTCTTC.

V usage is TRBV7-9 and J usage is TRBJ2-5; tentative D call: TRBD1 (6 bases). Trimming removed 1 base from V and 1 base from J, with 10 bases in between. The CDR3 totals 15 residues. Germline V CDR1 and CDR2: SEHNR, FQNEAQ (reference sequence). CDR3 sequence: CASSLVGRGQETQYF. CDR3 nucleotides: TGTGCCAGCAGCTTAGTGGGCAGGGGCCAAGAGACCCAGTACTTC.

The J gene is TRBJ1-1, the V gene TRBV5-6; the D is unclear. Trimming removed 2 bases from V and 3 bases from J, with 14 bases in between. Germline V gene sequence: CDR1 SGHDT, CDR2 YYEEEE. The CDR3 contains 15 residues. CDR3 sequence (DNA): TGTGCCAGCAGCTTCGGTGGAAGAGGGTACACTGAAGCTTTCTTT. Its protein product is CASSFGGRGYTEAFF.

This clonotype came up a few times. The V gene is TRBV6-1, the J gene TRBJ2-1; TRBD2 matches 7 bases. CDR3 length: 16 residues. The J segment lost 5 bases and the V segment lost 5 bases, leaving 12 bases of the junction unmatched. Germline CDR1 and CDR2: MNHNS and SASEGT. The CDR3 spells CASSRTPTSADNEQFF. CDR3 DNA: TGTGCCAGCAGTCGAACCCCCACTAGCGCCGACAATGAGCAGTTCTTC.

This clonotype has only a few counts. The chain couples TRBV7-3 to TRBJ2-2; tentatively, D is TRBD1 (5 bases). V dropped 5 bases and J dropped 4 bases, with 14 bases sitting between them. This CDR3 spans 15 amino acids. Per the germline V gene, CDR1 is SGHTA and CDR2 is FQGTGA. The CDR3 DNA follows: TGTGCCAGCAGCCTCGGACATTACCTCACCGGGGAGCTGTTTTTT. Its protein product is CASSLGHYLTGELFF.

This clonotype showed up just a few times. The chain joins TRBV4-2 to TRBJ2-1, with unresolved D. Germline V gene lookup returns CDR1 LGHNA and CDR2 YNFKEQ. There are 13 residues in the CDR3. V was trimmed by 1 base and J by 5 bases, leaving 6 bases between them. The chain's CDR3 is CASSQAWDNEQFF. The CDR3 region has the DNA TGTGCCAGCAGCCAAGCCTGGGACAATGAGCAGTTCTTC.

This clonotype occurred a few times. The V gene is TRBV7-3, the J gene TRBJ1-1; no definite D call. Germline CDR1 is SGHTA and CDR2 is FQGTGA. The CDR3 runs 13 residues. V was cut by 0 bases and J by 1 base, with 3 bases left in between. CDR3 residues: CASSLTRNTEAFF. CDR3 nucleotides: TGTGCCAGCAGCTTAACCAGGAACACTGAAGCTTTCTTT.

This clonotype was observed a few times. This chain links TRBV27 with TRBJ1-5; D call uncertain. V was shortened by 1 base and J by 5 bases, with 9 bases between the two germline ends. In germline, CDR1 is MNHEY, CDR2 SMNVEV (reference sequence). The CDR3 loop spans 14 amino acids. The CDR3, as DNA: TGTGCCAGCAGTTTATGGGGTACTGATCAGCCCCAGCATTTT. Encoded protein: CASSLWGTDQPQHF.

The rearrangement joins TRBV7-9 to TRBJ1-2, with 7 bases identical to TRBD1. Germline values: CDR1 SEHNR, CDR2 FQNEAQ (reference sequence). V gave up 11 bases and J gave up 7 bases; unmatched junction bases: 22. The CDR3 has 16 amino acids. CDR3 residues: CAGTLKQGLVESGYTF. The DNA for the CDR3 is TGTGCCGGTACTTTGAAACAGGGGCTAGTCGAGTCTGGCTACACCTTC. Full variable domain (missing parts from reference TRBV7-9 and TRBJ1-2): DTGVSQNPRHKITKRGQNVTFRCDPISEHNRLYWYRQTLGQGPEFLTYFQNEAQLEKSRLLSDRFSAERPKGSFSTLEIQRTEQGDSAMYLCAGTLKQGLVESGYTFGSGTRLTVV.

This clonotype has a handful of counts. The chain links TRBV4-3 to TRBJ2-3, with D maybe TRBD2 (5 bases). Looked up from germline, CDR1 is LGHNA and CDR2 is YSLEER. This CDR3 region has 16 residues. With 0 bases removed from V and 3 bases from J, the gap between germline ends came to 13 bases. CDR3 bases: TGCGCCAGCAGCCAAGAAAGGAGCGGTCTGACAGATACGCAGTATTTT. This codes for CASSQERSGLTDTQYF.

This clonotype was recorded a few times. The V gene is TRBV7-8, the J gene TRBJ1-2, with unresolved D. Germline CDR1 SGHVS, CDR2 FQNEAQ. V lost 4 bases and J 3 bases, leaving 15 bases between the germline ends. The CDR3 runs 15 residues. The CDR3 sequence is CASSSNSFGDYGYTF. The CDR3 bases are TGTGCCAGCAGCTCGAACAGCTTTGGGGACTATGGCTACACCTTC. The entire variable domain, with the rest obtained from reference TRBV7-8 and TRBJ1-2, is as follows: GAGVSQSPRYKVAKRGQDVALRCDPISGHVSLFWYQQALGQGPEFLTYFQNEAQLDKSGLPSDRFFAERPEGSVSTLKIQRTQQEDSAVYLCASSSNSFGDYGYTFGSGTRLTVV.

V and J are TRBV19 and TRBJ1-1, with a possible D match to TRBD1 (5 bases). The germline V gene has CDR1 LNHDA and CDR2 SQIVND (reference sequence). The V end lost 10 bases, the J end lost 3 bases, and 15 bases lay between the germline ends. The CDR3 consists of 13 residues. The CDR3 DNA sequence: TGTGCCACCTCCGGCAGGGCGGACACTGAAGCTTTCTTT. This sequence encodes CATSGRADTEAFF.

This clonotype was counted only a few times. This chain links TRBV19 with TRBJ1-3; D unclear. Germline V gives CDR1 LNHDA, CDR2 SQIVND (reference sequence). The V gene lost 3 bases and the J gene lost 3 bases, with 6 bases spanning the gap. The CDR3 has 13 amino acids. CDR3 region: CASSIWVGNTIYF. CDR3 nucleotide sequence: TGTGCCAGTAGTATTTGGGTTGGAAACACCATATATTTT.

This clonotype was seen more than once but under ten times. This chain joins TRBV7-6 and TRBJ2-7, with 8 bases that match TRBD2. The CDR3 is made up of 15 amino acids. The germline V gene has CDR1 SGHVS and CDR2 FNYEAQ. The ends lost 4 bases at V and 4 bases at J; junction bases unmatched: 9. The CDR3 spells CASSYSGGPGYEQYF. For the CDR3, the DNA is TGTGCCAGCAGCTATTCGGGAGGGCCGGGATACGAGCAGTACTTC.

The genes are TRBV20-1 and TRBJ2-7, with 10 bases aligning to TRBD2. The CDR3 totals 15 residues. V trimming: 0 bases; J trimming: 4 bases; junction bases outside the gene matches: 6. Germline lookup yields CDR1 DFQATT and CDR2 SNEGSKA (reference sequence). This chain's CDR3 is CSARDPGTSVYEQYF. Written as DNA, the CDR3 is TGCAGTGCTAGAGATCCCGGGACTAGCGTTTACGAGCAGTACTTC.

V and J are TRBV6-6 and TRBJ1-2, with a possible D match to TRBD1 (6 bases). The CDR3 is made up of 17 amino acids. Per germline, CDR1 MNHNY and CDR2 SVGAGI (reference sequence). V lost 0 bases and J 3 bases, leaving 17 bases between the germline ends. The CDR3 coding sequence is TGTGCCAGCAGTTACTCGAGGGACAAGGCAGGGGACTATGGCTACACCTTC. Amino acid sequence: CASSYSRDKAGDYGYTF.

This clonotype was detected a few times. This chain joins TRBV7-3 and TRBJ2-1; D is ambiguous. The germline gives CDR1 SGHTA, CDR2 FQGTGA. This CDR3 has 11 residues. V was cut by 5 bases and J by 8 bases, with 7 bases left in between. DNA for the CDR3: TGTGCCAGCAGCGCTGGTTATGAGCAGTTCTTC. Protein product: CASSAGYEQFF.

This clonotype showed up just a few times. The rearrangement joins TRBV28 to TRBJ2-3, with D unresolved. The CDR3 consists of 17 residues. V gave up 8 bases and J gave up 2 bases, with 23 bases separating them. Germline lookup yields CDR1 MDHEN and CDR2 SYDVKM. The CDR3 region is CASPPPARSPFTDTQYF. The CDR3 nucleotides are TGTGCCAGCCCACCCCCGGCCCGATCCCCCTTCACAGATACGCAGTATTTT.

J is TRBJ2-5 and V is TRBV4-2; D remains unclear. The CDR3 runs 12 residues. Trimming took off 0 bases at V and 1 base at J, with 0 bases between the two ends. CDR1 is LGHNA and CDR2 is YNFKEQ in the germline V gene. DNA for the CDR3: TGTGCCAGCAGCCAAGACCAAGAGACCCAGTACTTC. Translated, it gives CASSQDQETQYF.

This clonotype was found many times. The rearrangement joins TRBV7-6 to TRBJ1-4; D is unclear. Trimming pared 3 bases from V and 5 bases from J, leaving 19 bases between. This CDR3 has 17 residues. The germline gives CDR1 SGHVS, CDR2 FNYEAQ. The CDR3 DNA sequence: TGTGCCAGCAGCTTCGGCCAGAATGAGGGCCCCAATGAAAAACTGTTTTTT. This gives the protein CASSFGQNEGPNEKLFF.

There are a few counts of this clonotype. V usage is TRBV4-3 and J usage is TRBJ1-1; 10 bases fit TRBD1. V trimming: 3 bases; J trimming: 4 bases; junction bases outside the gene matches: 5. This CDR3 is built from 15 residues. CDR1 is LGHNA and CDR2 is YSLEER in the germline V gene. CDR3 DNA sequence: TGCGCCAGCAGCCAGGACAGGGGGTATTTCACTGAAGCTTTCTTT. This translates into CASSQDRGYFTEAFF.

This clonotype was counted a few times. J is TRBJ2-1 and V is TRBV2; D uncertain. In germline, CDR1 is SNHLY, CDR2 FYNNEI. With 3 bases removed from V and 8 bases from J, the gap between germline ends came to 11 bases. The CDR3 length is 13 residues. The DNA of the CDR3 is TGTGCCAGCAGTGACCCTGGGTGGCATGAGCAGTTCTTC. Its protein is CASSDPGWHEQFF.

This clonotype was counted only a few times. V and J are TRBV5-6 and TRBJ2-3; no firm D call. This CDR3 comprises 12 residues. Germline assignment: CDR1 SGHDT and CDR2 YYEEEE. Trimming took off 4 bases at V and 1 base at J, with 4 bases between the two ends. The CDR3 reads CASSPGTDTQYF. DNA of the CDR3: TGTGCCAGCAGCCCCGGCACAGATACGCAGTATTTT.

V usage is TRBV14 and J usage is TRBJ1-5; no definite D call. This CDR3 has 15 residues. The germline gives CDR1 SGHDN, CDR2 FVKESK. The V gene lost 2 bases and the J gene lost 0 bases, with 8 bases spanning the gap. The DNA for the CDR3 is TGTGCCAGCAGCCAACACGACGGTAGCAATCAGCCCCAGCATTTT. Its protein is CASSQHDGSNQPQHF.